The 5 T cell receptor beta chains listed next were all sequenced from one sample in a study of metastatic and nonmetastatic thyroid tumors. TCRdb reprocessed the PCR reads using MiXCR. The repertoire holds about 15,000 clones, with about a quarter as singletons. Patients underwent thyroid surgery, and none had received any treatment before it. Sequencing was done on a sample of tumor tissue. All receptors derive from a female donor with papillary thyroid cancer or a benign thyroid nodule (not recorded which). Some clones in this sample may be carry-over from other donors' samples.

J is TRBJ2-5 and V is TRBV6-1; 9 bases match TRBD2. The CDR3 covers 14 residues. Losses at the gene ends were 5 bases for V and 5 bases for J; bases not matched to a gene: 6. Germline values: CDR1 MNHNS, CDR2 SASEGT. CDR3 sequence reads: CASSPPAGGETQYF. DNA of the CDR3: TGTGCCAGCAGTCCCCCCGCGGGGGGGGAGACCCAGTACTTC.

The rearrangement joins TRBV12-3 or TRBV12-4 to TRBJ1-5; no definite D call. The CDR3 sequence is 18 residues long. The V end was cut by 4 bases, the J end by 0 bases, with 19 bases between. CDR3 sequence (DNA): TGTGCCAGCAGTTCCATTTTGTGGGTCGATAATAGCAATCAGCCCCAGCATTTT. This codes for CASSSILWVDNSNQPQHF.

This clone was detected only a few times. The chain links TRBV10-3 to TRBJ1-2, with D possibly matching TRBD1 (6 bases). Germline assignment: CDR1 ENHRY and CDR2 SYGVKD. The V end lost 2 bases, the J end lost 8 bases, and 12 bases lay between the germline ends. The CDR3 runs 13 residues. The CDR3 region has the DNA TGTGCCATCAGTGAGGAACAGGGACGGGGCTACACCTTC. Amino acid sequence: CAISEEQGRGYTF.

This clone has a count of ten or more. The V and J genes are TRBV5-4 and TRBJ2-7; 11 nucleotides align to TRBD2. Germline values: CDR1 SGHNT, CDR2 YYREEE (reference sequence). The CDR3 has 16 residues. J gave up 0 bases and V 7 bases, and 9 bases lay outside the gene matches. CDR3: CASGRLAGGSSYEQYF. The DNA for the CDR3 is TGTGCCAGCGGTAGGCTAGCGGGAGGTAGCTCCTACGAGCAGTACTTC.

This clone was observed a few times. The V and J genes are TRBV6-1 and TRBJ1-4, with TRBD1 matching 7 bases. The CDR3 sequence is 14 residues long. The V gene's germline CDR1 is MNHNS and CDR2 SASEGT. V shed 4 bases and J 3 bases; nucleotides not matched to a gene: 2. The CDR3 protein is CASSVQGSNEKLFF. The DNA for the CDR3 is TGTGCCAGCAGTGTACAGGGGTCTAATGAAAAACTGTTTTTT.